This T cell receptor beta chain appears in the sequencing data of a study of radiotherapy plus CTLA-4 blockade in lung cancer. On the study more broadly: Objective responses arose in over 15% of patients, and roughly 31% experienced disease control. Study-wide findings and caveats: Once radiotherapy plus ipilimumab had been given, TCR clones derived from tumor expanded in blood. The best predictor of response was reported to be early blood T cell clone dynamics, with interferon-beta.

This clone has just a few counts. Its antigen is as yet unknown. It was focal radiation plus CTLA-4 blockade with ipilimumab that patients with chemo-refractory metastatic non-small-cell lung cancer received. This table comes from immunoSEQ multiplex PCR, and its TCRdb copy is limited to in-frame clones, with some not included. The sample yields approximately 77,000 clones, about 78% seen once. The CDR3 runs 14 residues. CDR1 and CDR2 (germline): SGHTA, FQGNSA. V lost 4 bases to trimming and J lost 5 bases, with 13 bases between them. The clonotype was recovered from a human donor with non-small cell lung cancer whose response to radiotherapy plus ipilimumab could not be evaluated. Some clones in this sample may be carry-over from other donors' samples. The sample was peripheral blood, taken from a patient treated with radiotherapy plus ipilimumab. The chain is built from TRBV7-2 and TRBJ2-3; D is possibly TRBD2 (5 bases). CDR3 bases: TGTGCCAGCAGCTCGGCCGGTCGGGAAGATACGCAGTATTTT. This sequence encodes CASSSAGREDTQYF.